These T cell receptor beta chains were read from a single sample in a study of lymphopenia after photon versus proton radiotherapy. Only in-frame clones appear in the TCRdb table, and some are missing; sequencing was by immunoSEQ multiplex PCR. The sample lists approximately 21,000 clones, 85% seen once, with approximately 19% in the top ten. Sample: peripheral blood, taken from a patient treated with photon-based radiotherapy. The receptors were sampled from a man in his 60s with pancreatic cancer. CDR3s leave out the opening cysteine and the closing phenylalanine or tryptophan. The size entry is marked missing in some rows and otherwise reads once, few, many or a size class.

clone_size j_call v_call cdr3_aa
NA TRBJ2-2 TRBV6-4 ASSPGQGDTGELF
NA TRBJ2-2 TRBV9 ASSVDGANTGELF
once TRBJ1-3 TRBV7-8 ASSSPRNTIY
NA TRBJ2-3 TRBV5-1 ASSYEKDTQY
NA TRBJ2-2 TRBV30 AWRKTGETGELF
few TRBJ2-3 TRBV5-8 ASSLYTGTATQY
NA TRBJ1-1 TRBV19 ASTGTGDFNTEAF
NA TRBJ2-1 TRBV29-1 SGNRGVYNEQF
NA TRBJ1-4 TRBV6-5 ASSYSKYLNEKLF
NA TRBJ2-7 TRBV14 ASSQDRNSAFSYEQY
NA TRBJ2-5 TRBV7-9 ASSYPGTSVETQY
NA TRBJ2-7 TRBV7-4 ASSQYSYRGEGSYEQY
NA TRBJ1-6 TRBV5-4 ASSLPGRRGDNSPLH
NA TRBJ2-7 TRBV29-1 SAVTANSYEQY
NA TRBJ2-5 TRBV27 ASSSTMGLLRETQY
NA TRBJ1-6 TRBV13 ASSSSPRGSYNSPLH
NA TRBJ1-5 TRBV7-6 ASSQTANPSNQPQH
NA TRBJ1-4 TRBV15 ATSRDLIGQVNEKLF
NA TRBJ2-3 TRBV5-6 ASSSLQGAGTDTQY
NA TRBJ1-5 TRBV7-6 ASSATPYSNQPQH
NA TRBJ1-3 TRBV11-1 ASSIAGGDGNTIY
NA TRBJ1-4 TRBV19 ASSIGEKLF
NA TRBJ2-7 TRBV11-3 ASSLGPSYEQY
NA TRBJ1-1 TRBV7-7 ASSQNTNTEAF
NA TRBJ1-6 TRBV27 ASSLLNSPLH
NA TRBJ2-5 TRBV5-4 ASSLGGSGGQETQY
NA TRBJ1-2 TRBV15 ATSDQERYGYT
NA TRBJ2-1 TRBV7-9 ASSFWTGGGNEQF
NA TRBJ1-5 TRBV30 AWSIGTGGYFSNQPQH
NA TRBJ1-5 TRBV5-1 ASSLDGTGYGQPQH
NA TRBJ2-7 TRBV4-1 ASSQGRETGAYEQY
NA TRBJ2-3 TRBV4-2 ASTHKPLAGGLGDTQY
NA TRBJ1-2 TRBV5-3 ARSRGPRDYGYT
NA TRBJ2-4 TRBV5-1 ASSLAGTFEIQY
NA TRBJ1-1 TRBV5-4 ASSLGPEAMNTEAF
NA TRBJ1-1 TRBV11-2 ASCVLPNTEAF
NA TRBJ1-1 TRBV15 ATSRRRQVDTEAF
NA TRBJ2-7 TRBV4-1 ASSQTVVDEQY
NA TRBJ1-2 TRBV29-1 SVREVGYT
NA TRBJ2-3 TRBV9 ASSVDSSGRTDTQY
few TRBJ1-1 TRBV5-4 ASSLGYVGTKDTEAF
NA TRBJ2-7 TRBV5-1 ASSPEGGTYEQY